This T cell receptor beta chain was profiled in a study of CD8+ T cells in alopecia areata. The treatment denotes: oral pan-JAK inhibitor, 5-10 mg twice daily. Peripheral blood, together with lesional scalp punch biopsies, was collected from alopecia areata patients. This clone was detected a few times. Per the germline V gene, CDR1 is SQVTM and CDR2 is ANQGSEA. The CDR3 contains 13 residues. Trimming removed 2 bases from V and 1 base from J, with 8 bases in between. Reverse transcription of extracted RNA yielded cDNA, which provided the sequencing template. The protocol was immunoSEQ multiplex PCR, while the TCRdb copy is restricted to in-frame clones and leaves out a portion. The sample holds 200,000 to 250,000 clones, roughly two fifths seen once.

This receptor was taken from a human donor with alopecia areata. The genes are TRBV29-1 and TRBJ1-1, with no clear D. The source material was CD4+ T cells sorted from blood, sampled at approximately week 31, from a patient treated with tofacitinib. The chain's CDR3 is CSVENRRNTEAFF. CDR3 sequence (DNA): TGCAGCGTTGAAAACAGAAGGAACACTGAAGCTTTCTTT.